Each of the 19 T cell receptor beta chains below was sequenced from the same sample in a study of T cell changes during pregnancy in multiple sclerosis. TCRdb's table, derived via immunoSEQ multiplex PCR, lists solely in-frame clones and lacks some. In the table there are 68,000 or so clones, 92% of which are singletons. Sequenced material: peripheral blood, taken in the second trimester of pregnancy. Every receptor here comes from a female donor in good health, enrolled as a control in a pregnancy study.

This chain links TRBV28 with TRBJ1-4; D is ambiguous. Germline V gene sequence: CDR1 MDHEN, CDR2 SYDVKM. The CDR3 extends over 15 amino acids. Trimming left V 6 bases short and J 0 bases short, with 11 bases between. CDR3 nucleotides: TGTGCCAGCAGCTCGCGGCCACCAACTAATGAAAAACTGTTTTTT. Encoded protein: CASSSRPPTNEKLFF. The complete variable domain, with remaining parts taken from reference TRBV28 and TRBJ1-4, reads DVKVTQSSRYLVKRTGEKVFLECVQDMDHENMFWYRQDPGLGLRLIYFSYDVKMKEKGDIPEGYSVSREKKERFSLILESASTNQTSMYLCASSSRPPTNEKLFFGSGTQLSVL.

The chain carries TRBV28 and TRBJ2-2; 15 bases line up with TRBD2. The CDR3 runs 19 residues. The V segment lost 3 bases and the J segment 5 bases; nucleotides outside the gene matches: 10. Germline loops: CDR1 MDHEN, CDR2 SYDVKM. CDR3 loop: CASSLPPGLAGGRTGELFF. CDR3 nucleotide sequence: TGTGCCAGCAGTTTGCCCCCTGGACTAGCGGGGGGGAGGACCGGGGAGCTGTTTTTT.

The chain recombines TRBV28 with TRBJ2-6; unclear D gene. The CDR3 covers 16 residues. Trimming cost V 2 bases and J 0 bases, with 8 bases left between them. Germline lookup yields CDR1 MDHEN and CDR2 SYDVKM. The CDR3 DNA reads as TGTGCCAGCAGTTTAGGCTCCCTCTCTGGGGCCAACGTCCTGACTTTC. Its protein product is CASSLGSLSGANVLTF.

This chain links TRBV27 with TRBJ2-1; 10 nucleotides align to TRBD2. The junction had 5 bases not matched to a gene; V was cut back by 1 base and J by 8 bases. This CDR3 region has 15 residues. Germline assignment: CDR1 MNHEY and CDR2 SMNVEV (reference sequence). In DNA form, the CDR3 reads TGTGCCAGCAGTTTATTTCCTAGCGGGAGCTATGAGCAGTTCTTC. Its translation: CASSLFPSGSYEQFF.

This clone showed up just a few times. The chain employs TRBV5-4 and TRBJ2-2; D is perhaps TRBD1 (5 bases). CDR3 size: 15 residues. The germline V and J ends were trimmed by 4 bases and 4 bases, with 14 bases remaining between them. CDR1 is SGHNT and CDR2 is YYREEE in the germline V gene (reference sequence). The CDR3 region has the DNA TGTGCCAGCAGCCCTGGGGCAGGAGCCACCGGGGAGCTGTTTTTT. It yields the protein CASSPGAGATGELFF.

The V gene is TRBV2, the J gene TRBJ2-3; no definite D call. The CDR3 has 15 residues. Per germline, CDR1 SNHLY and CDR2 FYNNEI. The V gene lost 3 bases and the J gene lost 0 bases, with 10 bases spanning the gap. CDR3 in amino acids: CASSDLQSSTDTQYF. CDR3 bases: TGTGCCAGCAGTGACCTCCAGTCCAGCACAGATACGCAGTATTTT. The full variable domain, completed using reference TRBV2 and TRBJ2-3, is EPEVTQTPSHQVTQMGQEVILRCVPISNHLYFYWYRQILGQKVEFLVSFYNNEISEKSEIFDDQFSVERPDGSNFTLKIRSTKLEDSAMYFCASSDLQSSTDTQYFGPGTRLTVL.

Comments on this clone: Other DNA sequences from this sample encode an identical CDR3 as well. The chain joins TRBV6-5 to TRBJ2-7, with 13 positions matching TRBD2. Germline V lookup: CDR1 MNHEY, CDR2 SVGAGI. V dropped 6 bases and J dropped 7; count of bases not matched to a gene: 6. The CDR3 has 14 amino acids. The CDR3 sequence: CASSQGLAGQEQYF. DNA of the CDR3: TGTGCCAGCAGCCAGGGACTAGCGGGACAAGAGCAGTACTTC.

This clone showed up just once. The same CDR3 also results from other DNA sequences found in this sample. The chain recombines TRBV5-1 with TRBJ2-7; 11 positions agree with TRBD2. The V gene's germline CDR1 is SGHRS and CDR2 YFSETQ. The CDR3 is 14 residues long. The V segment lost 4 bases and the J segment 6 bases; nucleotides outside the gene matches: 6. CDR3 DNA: TGCGCCAGCAGCCTCGGGACTAGCGGCGGCGAGCAGTACTTC. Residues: CASSLGTSGGEQYF. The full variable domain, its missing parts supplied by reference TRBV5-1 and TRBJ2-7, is KAGVTQTPRYLIKTRGQQVTLSCSPISGHRSVSWYQQTPGQGLQFLFEYFSETQRNKGNFPGRFSGRQFSNSRSEMNVSTLELGDSALYLCASSLGTSGGEQYFGPGTRLTVT.

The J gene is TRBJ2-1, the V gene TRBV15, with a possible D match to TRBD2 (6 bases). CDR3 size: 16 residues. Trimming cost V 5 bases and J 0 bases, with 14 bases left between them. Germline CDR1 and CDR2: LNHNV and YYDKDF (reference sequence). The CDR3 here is CATSVPGDLSYNEQFF. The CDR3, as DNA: TGTGCCACCAGCGTTCCGGGGGATCTCTCCTACAATGAGCAGTTCTTC. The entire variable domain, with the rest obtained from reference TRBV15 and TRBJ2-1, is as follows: DAMVIQNPRYQVTQFGKPVTLSCSQTLNHNVMYWYQQKSSQAPKLLFHYYDKDFNNEADTPDNFQSRRPNTSFCFLDIRSPGLGDTAMYLCATSVPGDLSYNEQFFGPGTRLTVL.

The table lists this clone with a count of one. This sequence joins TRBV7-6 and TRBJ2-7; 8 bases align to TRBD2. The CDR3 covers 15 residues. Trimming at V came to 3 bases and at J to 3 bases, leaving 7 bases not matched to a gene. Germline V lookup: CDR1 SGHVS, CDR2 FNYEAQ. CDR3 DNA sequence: TGTGCCAGCAGCTTTGAACCGGGACTAGTCTACGAGCAGTACTTC. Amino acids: CASSFEPGLVYEQYF.

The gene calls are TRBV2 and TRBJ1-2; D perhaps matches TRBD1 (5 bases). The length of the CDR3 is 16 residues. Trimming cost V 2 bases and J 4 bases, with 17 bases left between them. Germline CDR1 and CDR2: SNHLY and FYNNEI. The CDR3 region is CASSERGGGGGYGYTF. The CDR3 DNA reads TGTGCCAGCAGTGAAAGGGGCGGGGGAGGTGGCTATGGCTACACCTTC.

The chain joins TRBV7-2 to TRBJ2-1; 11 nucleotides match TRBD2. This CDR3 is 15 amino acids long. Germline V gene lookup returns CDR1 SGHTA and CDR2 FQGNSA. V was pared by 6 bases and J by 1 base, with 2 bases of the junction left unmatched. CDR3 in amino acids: CASRLAGASYNEQFF. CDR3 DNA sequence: TGTGCCAGCAGACTAGCGGGAGCGTCCTACAATGAGCAGTTCTTC.

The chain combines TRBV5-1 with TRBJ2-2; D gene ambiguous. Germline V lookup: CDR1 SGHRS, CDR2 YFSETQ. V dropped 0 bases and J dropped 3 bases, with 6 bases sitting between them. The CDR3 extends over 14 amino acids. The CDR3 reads CASSLGQYTGELFF. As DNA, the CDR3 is TGCGCCAGCAGCTTGGGTCAGTACACCGGGGAGCTGTTTTTT.

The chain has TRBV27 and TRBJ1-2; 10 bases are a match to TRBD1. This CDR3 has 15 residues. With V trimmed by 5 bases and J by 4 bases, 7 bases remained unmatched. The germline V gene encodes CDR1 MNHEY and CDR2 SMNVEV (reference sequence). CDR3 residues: CASSTRTGGIYGYTF. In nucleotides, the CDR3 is TGTGCCAGCAGTACCAGGACAGGGGGAATCTATGGCTACACCTTC.

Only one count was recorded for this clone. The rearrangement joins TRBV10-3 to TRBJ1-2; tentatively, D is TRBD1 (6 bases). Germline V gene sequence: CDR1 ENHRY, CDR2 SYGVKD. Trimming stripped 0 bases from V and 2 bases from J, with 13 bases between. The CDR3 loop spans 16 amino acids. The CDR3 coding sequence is TGTGCCATCAGTGAGTCCGAAGGCAGGGGAAACTATGGCTACACCTTC. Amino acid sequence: CAISESEGRGNYGYTF.

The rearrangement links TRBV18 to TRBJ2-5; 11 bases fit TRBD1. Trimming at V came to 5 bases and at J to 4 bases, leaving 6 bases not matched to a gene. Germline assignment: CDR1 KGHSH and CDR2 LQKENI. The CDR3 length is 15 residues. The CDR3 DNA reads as TGTGCCAGCTCATCGGGACAGGGGGAAGGAGAGACCCAGTACTTC. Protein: CASSSGQGEGETQYF. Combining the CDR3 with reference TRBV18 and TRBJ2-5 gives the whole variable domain NAGVMQNPRHLVRRRGQEARLRCSPMKGHSHVYWYRQLPEEGLKFMVYLQKENIIDESGMPKERFSAEFPKEGPSILRIQQVVRGDSAAYFCASSSGQGEGETQYFGPGTRLLVL.

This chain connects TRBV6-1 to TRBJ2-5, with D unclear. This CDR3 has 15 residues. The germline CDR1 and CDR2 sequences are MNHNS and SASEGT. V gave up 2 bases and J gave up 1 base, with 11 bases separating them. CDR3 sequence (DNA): TGTGCCAGCAGTGAACGTAAGCCAGGCCAAGAGACCCAGTACTTC. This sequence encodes CASSERKPGQETQYF.

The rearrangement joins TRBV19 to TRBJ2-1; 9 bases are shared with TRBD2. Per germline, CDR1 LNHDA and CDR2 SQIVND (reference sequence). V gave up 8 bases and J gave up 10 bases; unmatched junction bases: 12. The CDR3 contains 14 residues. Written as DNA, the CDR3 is TGTGCCAGTGAGGGACTAGCAGGGGCCCGGGAGCAGTTCTTC. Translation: CASEGLAGAREQFF.

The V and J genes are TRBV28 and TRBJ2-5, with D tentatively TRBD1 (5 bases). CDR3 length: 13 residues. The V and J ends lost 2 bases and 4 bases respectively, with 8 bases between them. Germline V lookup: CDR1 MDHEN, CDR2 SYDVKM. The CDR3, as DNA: TGTGCCAGCAGTTTACAGGGCCCAGAGACCCAGTACTTC. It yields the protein CASSLQGPETQYF.